This entry is about one T cell receptor (beta chain). Its antigen is still unknown. A much more abundant neighbour one base away suggests this may be a read error. Germline loops: CDR1 SGHVS, CDR2 FQNEAQ. CDR3 size: 17 residues. This record comes from a study of T cell repertoires in cytomegalovirus infection. Study context: An indication of both CMV infection and matching HLA type came from public TCR beta signatures.

Findings of the study overall: HLA-C-restricted TCR beta clonotypes specific for CMV led the ex vivo response. CMV carriers having the relevant HLA were flagged by cumulative public TCR beta family frequency.

TCRdb independently ran MiXCR on the reads; one entry per CDR3 protein. Of approximately 750,000 distinct CDR3 sequences listed, 35% to 45% are singletons. This TCR was sampled from a human donor in good health (CMV status not recorded). Some clones in this sample may be carry-over from other donors' samples. The chain combines TRBV7-8 with TRBJ1-1, with 7 bases matching TRBD1. Sample: PBMCs. The CDR3 DNA follows: TGTGCCAGCAGCCCTCTGACAGGGTCTCACCCCCACACTGAAGATTTCTTT. It is translated as CASSPLTGSHPHTEDFF.